The rows below give T cell receptor beta chains drawn from one sample of a study of shared clonotypes between healthy human individuals. This table comes from immunoSEQ multiplex PCR, and its TCRdb copy is limited to in-frame clones, with some not included. Of some 2,000,000 clones in the sample, 85% to 95% are singletons; the top ten hold 0.13%. The sample comprised naive CD4+ T cells sorted from blood. Every receptor here comes from a man between 18 and 29 years old in good health. CDR3s include the opening cysteine and the closing phenylalanine or tryptophan.

j_gene | v_gene | CDR3aa
TRBJ1-2 | TRBV4-2 | CASSQEGGYTF
TRBJ2-5 | TRBV4-1 | CASSQVPVETQYF
TRBJ2-7 | TRBV4-1 | CASSQASEQYF
TRBJ2-4 | TRBV15 | CATSRDPGLEIQYF
TRBJ1-6 | TRBV6-5 | CASSYSSVSGRSPLHF
TRBJ2-3 | TRBV5-4 | CASSLGGQSTDTQYF
TRBJ2-3 | TRBV6-5 | CASSHGGAADTQYF
TRBJ2-3 | TRBV28 | CASTRGGNTDTQYF
TRBJ2-7 | TRBV7-8 | CASSFLGVGEQYF
TRBJ2-2 | TRBV9 | CASSVSSGGNGELFF
TRBJ2-7 | TRBV7-9 | CASSLAGRGKTYEQYF
TRBJ2-1 | TRBV6-5 | CASSLRQLSYNEQFF
TRBJ1-6 | TRBV27 | CASSFGTGYSPLHF
TRBJ2-5 | TRBV18 | CASSRALKQGWETQYF
TRBJ2-1 | TRBV2 | CASSELTARSTNEQFF
TRBJ2-7 | TRBV20-1 | CSAGYSNEQYF
TRBJ2-2 | TRBV5-1 | CASSLASVNTGELFF
TRBJ1-3 | TRBV5-1 | CASSPGGDTIYF
TRBJ2-5 | TRBV29-1 | CSVGRVGEETQYF
TRBJ1-4 | TRBV5-1 | CASSLARGGSEKLFF
TRBJ1-4 | TRBV6-1 | CASSAETGTGNEKLFF
TRBJ1-4 | TRBV5-8 | CASSIGQGSTNEKLFF
TRBJ1-3 | TRBV7-3 | CASSPHPFSGEGNTIYF
TRBJ1-3 | TRBV7-2 | CASSLAGYSGNTIYF
TRBJ2-7 | TRBV5-1 | CASSLAETGALYEQYF
TRBJ2-1 | TRBV19 | CASRREGSYNEQFF
TRBJ2-3 | TRBV19 | CASSPLLARSTDTQYF
TRBJ1-2 | TRBV19 | CASTGGYGYTF
TRBJ2-1 | TRBV19 | CASSQQGREQFF
TRBJ1-1 | TRBV7-2 | CASSLGATMNTEAFF
TRBJ1-3 | TRBV7-9 | CASSLISSGNTIYF
TRBJ2-2 | TRBV7-2 | CASSKGGSSAELFF
TRBJ2-2 | TRBV6-5 | CASSRLAGAGELFF
TRBJ2-7 | TRBV7-2 | CASSPTGSQAYEQYF
TRBJ2-2 | TRBV27 | CASSLEGPNTGELFF
TRBJ1-2 | TRBV30 | CAWSNAGTGPYGYTF
TRBJ1-2 | TRBV30 | CAWSVAGAYGYTF
TRBJ2-2 | TRBV30 | CARRNTGELFF
TRBJ1-4 | TRBV5-8 | CASSLHRGMSSEKLFF
TRBJ1-4 | TRBV7-9 | CASSRQGVEELFF
TRBJ1-1 | TRBV19 | CASSPRWDVNTEAFF
TRBJ2-1 | TRBV9 | CASSVASGSGGTLGNEQFF
TRBJ2-7 | TRBV29-1 | CSVESRTSGSYEQYF
TRBJ1-1 | TRBV7-3 | CASSSGPNTEAFF
TRBJ2-3 | TRBV7-4 | CASPEAELAGETDTQYF
TRBJ2-3 | TRBV5-1 | CASSERGGSTDTQYF